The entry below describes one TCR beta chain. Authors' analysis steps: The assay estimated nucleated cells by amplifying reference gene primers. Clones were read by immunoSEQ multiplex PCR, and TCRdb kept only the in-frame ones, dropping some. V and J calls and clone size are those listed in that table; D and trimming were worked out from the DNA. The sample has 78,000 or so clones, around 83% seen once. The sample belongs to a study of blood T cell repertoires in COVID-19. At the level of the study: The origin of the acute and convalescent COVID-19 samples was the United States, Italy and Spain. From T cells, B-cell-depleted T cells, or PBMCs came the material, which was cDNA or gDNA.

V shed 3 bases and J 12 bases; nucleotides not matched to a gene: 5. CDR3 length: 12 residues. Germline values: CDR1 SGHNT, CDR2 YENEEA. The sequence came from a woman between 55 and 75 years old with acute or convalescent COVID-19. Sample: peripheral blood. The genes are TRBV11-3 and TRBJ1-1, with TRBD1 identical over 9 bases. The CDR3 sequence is CASSFGTGRPFF. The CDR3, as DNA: TGTGCCAGCAGCTTCGGGACAGGGAGGCCTTTCTTT.